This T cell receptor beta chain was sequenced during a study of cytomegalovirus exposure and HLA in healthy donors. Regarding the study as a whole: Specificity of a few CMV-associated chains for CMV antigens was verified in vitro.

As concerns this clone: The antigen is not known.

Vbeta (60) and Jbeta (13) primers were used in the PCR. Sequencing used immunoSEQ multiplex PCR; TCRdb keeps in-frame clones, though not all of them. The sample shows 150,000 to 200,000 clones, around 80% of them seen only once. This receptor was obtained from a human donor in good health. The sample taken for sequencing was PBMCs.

DNA for the CDR3: TGCGCCAGCAGCCAAGAGGGACATAGTACAAGCGGAACCGTCACAGATACGCAGTATTTT. Translation: CASSQEGHSTSGTVTDTQYF. This chain uses TRBV4-1 with TRBJ2-3, with D possibly matching TRBD1 (6 bases). The CDR3 runs 20 residues. Trimming took 0 bases from V and 2 from J, leaving 24 bases between them. The germline V gene has CDR1 MGHRA and CDR2 YSYEKL.